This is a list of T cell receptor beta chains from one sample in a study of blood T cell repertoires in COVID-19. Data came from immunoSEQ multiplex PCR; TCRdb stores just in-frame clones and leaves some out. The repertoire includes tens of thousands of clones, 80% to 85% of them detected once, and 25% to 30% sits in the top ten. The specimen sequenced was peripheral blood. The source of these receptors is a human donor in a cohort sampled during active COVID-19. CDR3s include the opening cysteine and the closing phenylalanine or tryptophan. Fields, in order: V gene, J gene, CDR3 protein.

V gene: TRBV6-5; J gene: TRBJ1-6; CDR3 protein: CASTAQGVNSPLHF
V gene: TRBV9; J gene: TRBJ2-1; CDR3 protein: CASSVEPAGGPAEPYNEQFF
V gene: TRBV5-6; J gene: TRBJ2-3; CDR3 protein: CASSSPRHTQYF
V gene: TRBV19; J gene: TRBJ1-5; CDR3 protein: CASIPRRSQIDSNQPQHF
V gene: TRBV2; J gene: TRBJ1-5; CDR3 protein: CASNPAGSNQPQHF
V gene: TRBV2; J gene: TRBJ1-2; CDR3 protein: CASWDRDRGQYGYTF
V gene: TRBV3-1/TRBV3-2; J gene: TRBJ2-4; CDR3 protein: CASSLGPRRPIQYF
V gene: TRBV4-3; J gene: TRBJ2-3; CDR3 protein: CASSQAGWDFGAGDTQYF
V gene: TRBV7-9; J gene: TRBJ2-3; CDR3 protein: CASSPDRGLDTQYF
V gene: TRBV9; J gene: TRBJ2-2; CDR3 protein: CASSVAAGVTGELFF
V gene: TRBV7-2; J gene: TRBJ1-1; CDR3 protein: CASSPHHRGEFMNTEAFF
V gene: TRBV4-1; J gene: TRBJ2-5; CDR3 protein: CASSQDTSGGMKTQYF
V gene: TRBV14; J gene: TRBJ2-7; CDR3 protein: CASSQAALPFYEQYF
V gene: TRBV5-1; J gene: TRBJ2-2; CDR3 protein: CASSSRTGNTGELFF
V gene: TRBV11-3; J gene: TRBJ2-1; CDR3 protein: CASKGQGGDEQFF
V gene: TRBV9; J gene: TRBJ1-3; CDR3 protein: CASSVGGRADTIYF
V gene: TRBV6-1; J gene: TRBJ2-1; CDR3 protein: CASSEDGRGWGEQFF
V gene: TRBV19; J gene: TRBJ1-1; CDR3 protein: CASTGVAEAFF
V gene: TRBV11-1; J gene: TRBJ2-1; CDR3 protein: CASSSIGDEQFF
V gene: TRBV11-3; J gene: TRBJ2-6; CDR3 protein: CASSLARPGANVLTF
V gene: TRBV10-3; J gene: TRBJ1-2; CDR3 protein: CAIIDDRVNGYTF
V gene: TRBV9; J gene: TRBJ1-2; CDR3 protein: CASSVAGSRYGYTF
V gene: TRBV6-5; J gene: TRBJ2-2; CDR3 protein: CASSYPVTGELFF
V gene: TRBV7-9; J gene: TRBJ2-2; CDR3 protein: CASSLRQGRTGELFF
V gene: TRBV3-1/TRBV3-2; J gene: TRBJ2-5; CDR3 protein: CASSQGRARQDLETQYF
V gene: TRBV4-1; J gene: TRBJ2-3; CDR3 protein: CASSRYRSTDTQYF
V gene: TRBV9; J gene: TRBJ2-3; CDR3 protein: CASSASSADTQYF
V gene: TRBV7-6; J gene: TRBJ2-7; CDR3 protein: CASRQGADYEQYF
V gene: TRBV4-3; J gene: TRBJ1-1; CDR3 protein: CASSQDLRQGGTEAFF
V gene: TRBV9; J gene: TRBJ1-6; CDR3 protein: CASSVAGDYNSPLHF
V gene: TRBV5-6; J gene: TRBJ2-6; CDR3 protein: CASSHGTGGSGANVLTF
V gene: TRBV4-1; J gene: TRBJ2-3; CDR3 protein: CASSQHRTGGTDTQYF
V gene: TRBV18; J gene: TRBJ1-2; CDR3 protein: CASSPGTGPYGYTF
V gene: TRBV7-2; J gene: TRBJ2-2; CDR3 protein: CASSSSGTGSTGELFF
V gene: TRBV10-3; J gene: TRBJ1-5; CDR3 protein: CAISELQGDQPQHF
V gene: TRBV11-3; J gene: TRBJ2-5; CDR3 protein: CASSLAREQETQYF
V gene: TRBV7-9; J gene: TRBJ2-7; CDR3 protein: CASSLGTGGEQYF
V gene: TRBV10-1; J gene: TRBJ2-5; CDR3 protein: CASTYVGGETQYF
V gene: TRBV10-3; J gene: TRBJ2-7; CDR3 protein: CAIRRQDSYEQYF
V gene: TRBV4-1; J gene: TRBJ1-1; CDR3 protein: CASSPLVARNTEAFF
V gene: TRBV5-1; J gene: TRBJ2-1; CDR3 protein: CASRRQGAQNEQFF
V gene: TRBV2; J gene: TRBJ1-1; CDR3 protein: CASRPDSKNTEAFF
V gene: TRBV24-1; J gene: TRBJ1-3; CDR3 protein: CATSSSGARLGPGTGNTIYF
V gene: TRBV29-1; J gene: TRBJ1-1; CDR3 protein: CSVEGQSTEAFF
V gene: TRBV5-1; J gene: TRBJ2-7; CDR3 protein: CASGVGTPKDEQYF
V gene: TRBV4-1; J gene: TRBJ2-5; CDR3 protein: CASSQKPGRGEETQYF
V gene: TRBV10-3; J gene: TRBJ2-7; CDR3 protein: CAISDPSGGLSYEQYF
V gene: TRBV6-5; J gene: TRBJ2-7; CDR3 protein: CASSYSRGYEQYF
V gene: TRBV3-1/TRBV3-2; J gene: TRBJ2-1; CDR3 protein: CASSQDPAGMIWPKVEQFF
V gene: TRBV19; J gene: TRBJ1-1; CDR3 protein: CASRRIPAEAFF
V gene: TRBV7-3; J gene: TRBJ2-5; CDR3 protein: CASSATGRDRQETQYF
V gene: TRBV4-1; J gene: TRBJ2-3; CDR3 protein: CASSQDGGGGATDTQYF
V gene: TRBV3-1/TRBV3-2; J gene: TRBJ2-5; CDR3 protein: CASSQIGGTGETQYF
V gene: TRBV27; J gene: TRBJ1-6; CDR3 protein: CASSLIPGTGARTPLHF